The 15 T cell receptor beta chains reported below all come from one sample, sequenced in a study of cytomegalovirus exposure and HLA in healthy donors. Some clones are missing from TCRdb's copy, which holds only in-frame ones; the method was immunoSEQ multiplex PCR. The sample shows about 130,000 clones, approximately 84% of them seen only once. Sequencing was performed on PBMCs. These receptors all come from a young man in good health and CMV-seropositive.

This chain joins TRBV6-1 and TRBJ2-1; perhaps TRBD1 as D (6 bases). CDR1 and CDR2 (germline): MNHNS, SASEGT. CDR3 size: 13 residues. Deletions cut 5 bases from V and 10 bases from J, with 15 bases between. CDR3 loop: CASSHTQGFEQFF. The CDR3 DNA sequence: TGTGCCAGCAGTCATACACAGGGATTCGAGCAGTTCTTC.

Details on this clone: Sequence at one end of the junction differs from germline and may be a read error. This rearrangement joins TRBV5-6 to TRBJ2-5; the match to TRBD1 covers 7 bases. Looked up from germline, CDR1 is SGHDT and CDR2 is YYEEEE. The CDR3 covers 14 residues. The CDR3 here is CASSLGQTGETQYF. CDR3 coding DNA: TGTGCCAGCAGTTTGGGACAGACCGGAGAGACCCAGTACTTC.

This clone was detected only a few times. The V gene is TRBV18, the J gene TRBJ1-2; a weak D match, TRBD1 (5 bases). The CDR3 spans 16 residues. From germline, CDR1 is KGHSH and CDR2 LQKENI. Trimming stripped 0 bases from V and 4 bases from J, with 15 bases between. The CDR3 protein is CASSPPAGTSSYGYTF. The CDR3 region has the DNA TGTGCCAGCTCACCACCGGCGGGGACCTCTAGCTATGGCTACACCTTC.

The chain carries TRBV19 and TRBJ1-1; no clear D. This CDR3 comprises 14 residues. V lost 3 bases, J lost 2 bases, and 10 bases lay in between. Germline-derived CDR1 and CDR2 are LNHDA and SQIVND (reference sequence). CDR3: CASSMSPVNTEAFF. In DNA form, the CDR3 reads TGTGCCAGTAGTATGTCTCCCGTTAACACTGAAGCTTTCTTT.

The chain is built from TRBV11-2 and TRBJ2-2; D possibly corresponds to TRBD2 (5 bases). The V gene lost 1 base and the J gene lost 6 bases, with 12 bases spanning the gap. CDR1 and CDR2 from the germline V gene are SGHAT and FQNNGV. This CDR3 region has 15 residues. CDR3 sequence (DNA): TGTGCCAGCAGCTTAGGGACTTTTGTTGCCGGGGAGCTGTTTTTT. Protein sequence: CASSLGTFVAGELFF.

The rearrangement links TRBV25-1 to TRBJ1-2; possibly TRBD1 for D (6 bases). Germline V lookup: CDR1 MGHDK, CDR2 SYGVNS. V was trimmed by 3 bases and J by 0 bases, leaving 11 bases between them. The CDR3 consists of 15 residues. CDR3: CASSDSRDTNYGYTF. The CDR3 coding sequence is TGTGCCAGCAGTGACTCCAGGGACACTAACTATGGCTACACCTTC.

The CDR3 DNA reads as TGTGCCAGCAGCTTGGAGGTGGGGCGGTTTTTT. Translating gives CASSLEVGRFF. The chain links TRBV5-6 to TRBJ1-4; D may be TRBD1 (5 bases). CDR3 length: 11 residues. V was shortened by 0 bases and J by 16 bases, with 10 bases between the two germline ends. CDR1 and CDR2 (germline): SGHDT, YYEEEE. Combining the CDR3 with reference TRBV5-6 and TRBJ1-4 gives the whole variable domain DAGVTQSPTHLIKTRGQQVTLRCSPKSGHDTVSWYQQALGQGPQFIFQYYEEEERQRGNFPDRFSGHQFPNYSSELNVNALLLGDSALYLCASSLEVGRFFGSGTQLSVL.

This clone has a handful of counts. This chain uses TRBV19 with TRBJ2-3; no clear D. V was pared by 0 bases and J by 7 bases, with 5 bases between. The germline V gene encodes CDR1 LNHDA and CDR2 SQIVND (reference sequence). This CDR3 comprises 12 residues. For the CDR3, the DNA is TGTGCCAGTAGTATAGATTCCTATACGCAGTATTTT. It yields the protein CASSIDSYTQYF.

The V call is TRBV5-4, the J call TRBJ2-1; tentatively, D is TRBD1 (5 bases). CDR1 SGHNT and CDR2 YYREEE come from the germline V gene (reference sequence). This CDR3 contains 13 residues. V dropped 4 bases and J dropped 10 bases, with 15 bases sitting between them. The CDR3 sequence is CASSPQGPTEQFF. The CDR3 DNA is TGTGCCAGCAGCCCGCAGGGTCCTACGGAGCAGTTCTTC.

The chain joins TRBV5-1 to TRBJ1-1; 7 bases match TRBD1. CDR1 and CDR2 (germline): SGHRS, YFSETQ. Trimming removed 0 bases from V and 1 base from J; junction bases left unmatched: 3. The CDR3 covers 15 residues. CDR3 region: CASSLGDRENTEAFF. The CDR3 DNA is TGCGCCAGCAGCTTGGGTGACAGGGAGAACACTGAAGCTTTCTTT.

The chain links TRBV9 to TRBJ1-1, with 7 bases lining up with TRBD1. V gave up 3 bases and J gave up 4 bases; unmatched junction bases: 9. CDR3 length: 15 residues. Germline V gene data show CDR1 as SGDLS and CDR2 as YYNGEE. The DNA of the CDR3 is TGTGCCAGCAGCGCCTTAAGACAGGGTGGCACTGAAGCTTTCTTT. It translates to CASSALRQGGTEAFF.

The genes are TRBV13 and TRBJ2-5; 9 bases line up with TRBD1. CDR3 length: 15 residues. V dropped 1 base and J dropped 5; count of bases not matched to a gene: 5. Germline V CDR1 and CDR2: PRHDT, FYEKMQ (reference sequence). This CDR3 is CASSLAQGAWETQYF. CDR3 DNA: TGTGCCAGCAGCTTAGCACAGGGGGCATGGGAGACCCAGTACTTC.

The genes are TRBV2 and TRBJ1-3; possible D gene TRBD1, 5 bases. The CDR3 runs to 16 residues. Between the trimmed V and J ends, which lost 7 bases and 0 bases, there was a span of 16 bases. The V gene's germline CDR1 is SNHLY and CDR2 FYNNEI. CDR3 amino acids: CASTLGPQNSGNTIYF. The CDR3 nucleotides are TGTGCCAGCACATTGGGGCCTCAGAACTCTGGAAACACCATATATTTT.

This chain connects TRBV29-1 to TRBJ1-1, with a possible D match to TRBD1 (6 bases). CDR1 SQVTM and CDR2 ANQGSEA come from the germline V gene. Deletions cut 4 bases from V and 3 bases from J, with 15 bases between. This CDR3 is 14 amino acids long. The CDR3 bases are TGCAGCGTTGGTGGGGGGGCGCTTGACACTGAAGCTTTCTTT. Protein: CSVGGGALDTEAFF. The complete variable domain, with remaining parts taken from reference TRBV29-1 and TRBJ1-1, reads SAVISQKPSRDICQRGTSLTIQCQVDSQVTMMFWYRQQPGQSLTLIATANQGSEATYESGFVIDKFPISRPNLTFSTLTVSNMSPEDSSIYLCSVGGGALDTEAFFGQGTRLTVV.

J is TRBJ2-3 and V is TRBV11-3; D possibly corresponds to TRBD1 (6 bases). The CDR3 is made up of 14 amino acids. Trimming shortened V by 6 bases and J by 2 bases, and 12 bases separated the two germline ends. Germline V lookup: CDR1 SGHNT, CDR2 YENEEA. The CDR3 sequence is CASSHRQDTDTQYF. CDR3 sequence (DNA): TGTGCCAGCAGTCACCGACAGGACACAGATACGCAGTATTTT.